A single sample gave rise to the 31 T cell receptor beta chains below, sequenced in a study of identical twins (TCRdb year 2016). Receptor libraries were prepared by 5' RACE. TCRdb lists the instrument as Illumina HiSeq 2000. TCRdb reworked the public reads: Q25 trimming with fastp, MiXCR clone assembly, productive beta chains retained. Every entry covers one CDR3 protein and lists the most common genes and DNA from its rows. The sample table contains nearly 650,000 distinct CDR3 sequences; only one count was recorded for under 8.5% of them. The top ten clonotypes cover 1.6% of the sample. The sample was also reused in another study, on yellow fever vaccine responses in identical twins.

The sequencing input was PBMCs. These receptors all stem from a woman younger than 30 in good health.

The chain joins TRBV6-1 to TRBJ1-5; D is undetermined. Per germline, CDR1 MNHNS and CDR2 SASEGT. CDR3 length equals 14 residues. Trimming left V 6 bases short and J 2 bases short, with 11 bases between. CDR3 in amino acids: CASSPFAGNQPQHF. The CDR3 DNA is TGTGCCAGCAGCCCTTTTGCGGGCAATCAGCCCCAGCATTTT.

This clonotype was picked up a small number of times. The V and J genes are TRBV7-8 and TRBJ2-5; 10 nucleotides align to TRBD2. The CDR3 spans 16 residues. With 5 bases clipped from V and 1 base from J, the junction kept 7 bases outside the gene matches. In germline, CDR1 is SGHVS, CDR2 FQNEAQ. In DNA form, the CDR3 reads TGTGCCAGCAGCACAACCGGGACTAGCGTCCAAGAGACCCAGTACTTC. Encoded protein: CASSTTGTSVQETQYF.

The chain combines TRBV5-4 with TRBJ1-4, with 8 positions matching TRBD1. The CDR3 spans 13 residues. Germline-derived CDR1 and CDR2 are SGHNT and YYREEE (reference sequence). Trimming removed 4 bases from V and 8 bases from J; junction bases left unmatched: 4. CDR3 coding DNA: TGTGCCAGCAGCGGGGGACAGGAGGAAAAACTGTTTTTT. As protein: CASSGGQEEKLFF. The full variable domain, rest sourced from reference TRBV5-4 and TRBJ1-4, is ETGVTQSPTHLIKTRGQQVTLRCSSQSGHNTVSWYQQALGQGPQFIFQYYREEENGRGNFPPRFSGLQFPNYSSELNVNALELDDSALYLCASSGGQEEKLFFGSGTQLSVL.

The chain has TRBV9 and TRBJ2-7, with D perhaps matching TRBD2 (7 bases). The germline V and J ends were trimmed by 1 base and 7 bases, with 15 bases remaining between them. CDR1 and CDR2 from the germline V gene are SGDLS and YYNGEE. This CDR3 comprises 14 residues. The CDR3 protein is CASSVTPGEGEQYF. The CDR3, as DNA: TGTGCCAGCAGCGTAACTCCAGGGGAGGGAGAGCAGTACTTC.

The chain employs TRBV12-3 or TRBV12-4 and TRBJ1-5; D is ambiguous. V gave up 6 bases and J gave up 3 bases, with 15 bases separating them. This CDR3 spans 15 amino acids. The CDR3 reads CASRRRGQTNQPQHF. CDR3 nucleotides: TGTGCCAGCAGGCGTAGAGGGCAGACCAATCAGCCCCAGCATTTT.

The chain recombines TRBV28 with TRBJ1-1, with 9 bases lining up with TRBD1. CDR1 is MDHEN and CDR2 is SYDVKM in the germline V gene. This CDR3 region has 15 residues. V shed 9 bases, J shed 1 base, and the junction held 9 bases outside the gene matches. The CDR3 here is CASSRDRVGNTEAFF. The CDR3 DNA is TGTGCCAGTTCGCGGGACAGGGTCGGGAACACTGAAGCTTTCTTT.

This clonotype was seen repeatedly, ten times or more. The chain employs TRBV2 and TRBJ2-1; 8 bases map to TRBD1. Germline values: CDR1 SNHLY, CDR2 FYNNEI. The trim removed 6 bases at V and 0 bases at J, leaving 4 bases unmatched. The CDR3 length is 15 residues. This chain's CDR3 is CASRDRGHSYNEQFF. CDR3 DNA sequence: TGTGCCAGCAGAGACAGGGGCCACTCCTACAATGAGCAGTTCTTC.

This clonotype was detected many times. The chain is built from TRBV9 and TRBJ1-4, with D unresolved. The CDR3 totals 14 residues. Germline V lookup: CDR1 SGDLS, CDR2 YYNGEE. V shed 0 bases and J shed 4 bases, with 7 bases lying between them. The DNA for the CDR3 is TGTGCCAGCAGCGTAGGGCCGGTTAATGAAAAACTGTTTTTT. It translates to CASSVGPVNEKLFF.

Many counts were recorded for this clonotype. The chain employs TRBV5-1 and TRBJ2-1, with TRBD2 as a possible D gene (6 bases). Per germline, CDR1 SGHRS and CDR2 YFSETQ. CDR3 length equals 15 residues. V lost 2 bases and J lost 6, with 15 bases in between. The CDR3 loop reads CASSLIGGGGNEQFF. The CDR3 nucleotides read TGCGCCAGCAGCTTAATCGGGGGAGGAGGCAATGAGCAGTTCTTC.

This clonotype was seen only a few times. V and J are TRBV3-1 and TRBJ2-7; D remains ambiguous. From germline, CDR1 is LGHDT and CDR2 YNNKEL (reference sequence). CDR3 length equals 12 residues. The V end lost 3 bases, the J end lost 9 bases, and 12 bases lay between the germline ends. As DNA, the CDR3 is TGTGCCAGCAGCCAGGACCGCGACGGGCAGTACTTC. Protein product: CASSQDRDGQYF.

This clonotype has just a few counts. This chain uses TRBV12-3 or TRBV12-4 with TRBJ2-1; TRBD1 or TRBD2 may be the D gene (6 bases each). This CDR3 is built from 16 residues. V dropped 7 bases and J dropped 9 bases, with 25 bases sitting between them. The CDR3 DNA reads as TGTGCCAGCACCCCCAGGTCGTTGCCTGAGGGGGGTGAGCAGTTCTTC. Protein sequence: CASTPRSLPEGGEQFF.

This clonotype was counted between two and nine times. The rearrangement links TRBV28 to TRBJ2-1; the match to TRBD2 covers 7 bases. V dropped 5 bases and J dropped 4; count of bases not matched to a gene: 14. The CDR3 is 17 residues long. Germline CDR1 reads MDHEN; CDR2 reads SYDVKM. The CDR3 region has the DNA TGTGCCAGCAGTACAATATTCGGGACTACCAAATACAATGAGCAGTTCTTC. It specifies CASSTIFGTTKYNEQFF.

A few counts support this clonotype. J is TRBJ2-4 and V is TRBV29-1; 7 positions match TRBD1. The CDR3 extends over 14 amino acids. In germline, CDR1 is SQVTM, CDR2 ANQGSEA. With V trimmed by 1 base and J by 8 bases, 8 bases remained unmatched. CDR3 residues: CSVEADRDLDIQYF. In DNA form, the CDR3 reads TGCAGCGTTGAAGCCGACAGGGACCTCGACATTCAGTACTTC.

V usage is TRBV6-1 and J usage is TRBJ2-2, with D perhaps matching TRBD1 (6 bases). The germline gives CDR1 MNHNS, CDR2 SASEGT. The CDR3 is made up of 15 amino acids. V was pared by 6 bases and J by 6 bases, with 17 bases between. Written as DNA, the CDR3 is TGTGCCAGCAGGTTGCTATCCGGGACATCCGGGGAGCTGTTTTTT. Amino acid sequence: CASRLLSGTSGELFF.

The chain recombines TRBV20-1 with TRBJ2-3; D gene uncertain. Between the trimmed V and J ends, which lost 1 base and 9 bases, there was a span of 8 bases. The length of the CDR3 is 11 residues. Germline V gene data show CDR1 as DFQATT and CDR2 as SNEGSKA (reference sequence). This chain's CDR3 is CSARGQATQYF. In DNA form, the CDR3 reads TGCAGTGCTAGAGGCCAGGCAACGCAGTATTTT.

This clonotype is a singleton in its sample. The genes are TRBV15 and TRBJ2-1; the match to TRBD2 covers 12 bases. J was trimmed by 4 bases and V by 1 base; bases with no gene match: 2. From germline, CDR1 is LNHNV and CDR2 YYDKDF (reference sequence). CDR3 size: 16 residues. The CDR3 coding sequence is TGTGCCACCAGCAGAGGGACTAGCGGGATATACAATGAGCAGTTCTTC. Residues: CATSRGTSGIYNEQFF.

This clonotype showed up many times. The V gene is TRBV12-3 or TRBV12-4, the J gene TRBJ2-5, with 10 nucleotides matching TRBD1. Losses at the gene ends were 6 bases for V and 4 bases for J; bases not matched to a gene: 5. The CDR3 is made up of 14 amino acids. The CDR3 spells CASRGTGEGETQYF. In DNA, the CDR3 is TGTGCCAGCAGAGGGACAGGGGAGGGAGAGACCCAGTACTTC.

This clonotype was observed many times. V is TRBV5-1 and J is TRBJ1-5, with D perhaps TRBD1 (5 bases). Deletions cut 1 base from V and 1 base from J, with 12 bases between. CDR3 size: 16 residues. CDR1 SGHRS and CDR2 YFSETQ come from the germline V gene. As DNA, the CDR3 is TGCGCCAGCAGCTTGCTGCCTGGGGACAGCAATCAGCCCCAGCATTTT. It is translated as CASSLLPGDSNQPQHF. The entire variable domain, with the rest obtained from reference TRBV5-1 and TRBJ1-5, is as follows: KAGVTQTPRYLIKTRGQQVTLSCSPISGHRSVSWYQQTPGQGLQFLFEYFSETQRNKGNFPGRFSGRQFSNSRSEMNVSTLELGDSALYLCASSLLPGDSNQPQHFGDGTRLSIL.

The table lists this clonotype with a few counts. V is TRBV12-3 or TRBV12-4 and J is TRBJ1-5, with D unclear. This CDR3 is built from 13 residues. Trimming removed 7 bases from V and 4 bases from J, with 11 bases in between. The CDR3 region is CASIAQENQPQHF. CDR3 DNA sequence: TGTGCCAGCATTGCTCAGGAAAATCAGCCCCAGCATTTT.

This clonotype was detected a few times. The chain couples TRBV27 to TRBJ1-6; TRBD1 aligns across 9 bases. CDR3 size: 16 residues. CDR1 MNHEY and CDR2 SMNVEV come from the germline V gene (reference sequence). J lost 0 bases, V lost 3 bases, and 0 bases had no gene match. The CDR3 DNA follows: TGTGCCAGCAGTTTGACAGGGGGCTCCTATAATTCACCCCTCCACTTT. Its protein is CASSLTGGSYNSPLHF.

This chain joins TRBV20-1 and TRBJ1-4; D call uncertain. With 0 bases removed from V and 8 bases from J, the gap between germline ends came to 7 bases. The CDR3 has 12 amino acids. CDR1 is DFQATT and CDR2 is SNEGSKA in the germline V gene (reference sequence). This chain's CDR3 is CSARDLGEKLFF. CDR3 in DNA: TGCAGTGCTAGAGATTTGGGGGAAAAACTGTTTTTT.

This clonotype was seen many times. The gene calls are TRBV2 and TRBJ2-2; a weak D match, TRBD2 (6 bases). This CDR3 spans 17 amino acids. V was shortened by 3 bases and J by 0 bases, with 14 bases between the two germline ends. Germline CDR1 reads SNHLY; CDR2 reads FYNNEI. The CDR3 coding sequence is TGTGCCAGCAGTGATAGGACGGACTACCCGAACACCGGGGAGCTGTTTTTT. Its translation: CASSDRTDYPNTGELFF.

This clonotype appeared many times. The gene calls are TRBV20-1 and TRBJ2-7; D is uncertain. Germline V lookup: CDR1 DFQATT, CDR2 SNEGSKA (reference sequence). The V end lost 5 bases, the J end lost 6 bases, and 8 bases lay between the germline ends. The CDR3 totals 10 residues. CDR3 DNA: TGCAGTGCTTCTGGTGGCGAGCAGTACGTC. Translated: CSASGGEQYV.

The J gene is TRBJ1-3, the V gene TRBV10-1; D uncertain. Germline loops: CDR1 WNHNN, CDR2 SYGVQD (reference sequence). The CDR3 is 14 amino acids. The V and J ends lost 3 bases and 0 bases respectively, with 6 bases between them. This chain's CDR3 is CASSDGSSGNTIYF. The CDR3 nucleotides read TGCGCCAGCAGTGACGGTTCCTCTGGAAACACCATATATTTT.

The chain couples TRBV7-9 to TRBJ2-7; tentatively, D is TRBD1 (6 bases). The CDR3 has 14 amino acids. The germline gives CDR1 SEHNR, CDR2 FQNEAQ (reference sequence). The germline V and J ends were trimmed by 5 bases and 2 bases, with 13 bases remaining between them. CDR3 loop: CASSTGTRAYEQYF. In DNA form, the CDR3 reads TGTGCCAGCAGCACCGGGACAAGAGCCTACGAGCAGTACTTC.

The chain carries TRBV12-3 or TRBV12-4 and TRBJ2-1; D assignment may be TRBD1 or TRBD2 (5 bases each). The CDR3 contains 15 residues. Between the trimmed V and J ends, which lost 2 bases and 13 bases, there was a span of 21 bases. CDR3 residues: CASSLIRYGTFAQFF. The DNA for the CDR3 is TGTGCCAGCAGTTTAATACGCTATGGGACCTTTGCTCAGTTCTTC.

The rearrangement joins TRBV29-1 to TRBJ2-1; 7 bases map to TRBD1. V trimming: 3 bases; J trimming: 4 bases; junction bases outside the gene matches: 3. This CDR3 is 13 amino acids long. Germline V gene data show CDR1 as SQVTM and CDR2 as ANQGSEA. The chain's CDR3 is CSVERQGYNEQFF. CDR3 sequence (DNA): TGCAGCGTTGAGAGACAGGGTTACAATGAGCAGTTCTTC.

V usage is TRBV3-1 and J usage is TRBJ2-5, with 13 bases fitting TRBD2. Per the germline V gene, CDR1 is LGHDT and CDR2 is YNNKEL (reference sequence). The CDR3 is made up of 17 amino acids. The V gene end was trimmed by 4 bases and the J gene end by 1 base; junction bases not matched to a gene: 6. CDR3 nucleotides: TGTGCCAGCAGCCCCGGGACTAGCGGGGCAAGCCAAGAGACCCAGTACTTC. The encoded protein is CASSPGTSGASQETQYF.

This clonotype occurred many times. The genes are TRBV20-1 and TRBJ2-4; no definite D call. Looked up from germline, CDR1 is DFQATT and CDR2 is SNEGSKA (reference sequence). Trimming took off 3 bases at V and 0 bases at J, with 18 bases between the two ends. The CDR3 is 17 amino acids. This CDR3 is CSARGSPSPLAKNIQYF. The CDR3 bases are TGCAGTGCTAGGGGGTCCCCCTCACCCTTAGCCAAAAACATTCAGTACTTC.

This clonotype was recorded many times. The rearrangement joins TRBV12-3 or TRBV12-4 to TRBJ1-3; D is ambiguous. The V gene lost 6 bases and the J gene lost 0 bases, with 12 bases spanning the gap. The length of the CDR3 is 15 residues. The CDR3 reads CASRVGSVSGNTIYF. The CDR3 DNA is TGTGCCAGCAGGGTCGGTTCTGTCTCTGGAAACACCATATATTTT.

The CDR3 is CASRPPSGSTDTQYF. In DNA form, the CDR3 reads TGTGCCAGCAGACCGCCTAGCGGGAGTACAGATACGCAGTATTTT. The gene calls are TRBV12-3 or TRBV12-4 and TRBJ2-3, with 10 nucleotides matching TRBD2. V was pared by 6 bases and J by 3 bases, with 6 bases of the junction left unmatched. The CDR3 has 15 residues.